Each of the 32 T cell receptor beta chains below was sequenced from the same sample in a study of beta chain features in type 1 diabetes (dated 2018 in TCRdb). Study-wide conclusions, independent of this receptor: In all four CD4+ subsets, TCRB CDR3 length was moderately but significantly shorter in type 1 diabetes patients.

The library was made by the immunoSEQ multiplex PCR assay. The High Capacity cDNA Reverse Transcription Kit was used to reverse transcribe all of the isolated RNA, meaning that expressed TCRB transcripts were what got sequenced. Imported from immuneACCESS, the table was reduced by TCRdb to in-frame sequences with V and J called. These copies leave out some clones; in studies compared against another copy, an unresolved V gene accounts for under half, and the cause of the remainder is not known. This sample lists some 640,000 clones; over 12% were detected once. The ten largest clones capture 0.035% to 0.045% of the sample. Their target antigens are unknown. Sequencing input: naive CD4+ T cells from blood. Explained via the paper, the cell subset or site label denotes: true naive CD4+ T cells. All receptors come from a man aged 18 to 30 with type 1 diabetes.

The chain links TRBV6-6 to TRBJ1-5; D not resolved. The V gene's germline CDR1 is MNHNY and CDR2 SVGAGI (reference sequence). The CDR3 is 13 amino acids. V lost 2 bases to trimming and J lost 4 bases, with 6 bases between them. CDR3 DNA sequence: TGTGCCAGCAGTTACGCTTTTAATCAGCCCCAGCATTTT. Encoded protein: CASSYAFNQPQHF.

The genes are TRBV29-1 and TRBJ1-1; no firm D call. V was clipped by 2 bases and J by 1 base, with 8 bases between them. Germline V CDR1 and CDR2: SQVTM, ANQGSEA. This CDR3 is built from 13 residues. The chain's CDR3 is CSVEKSRNTEAFF. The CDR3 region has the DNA TGCAGCGTTGAAAAGTCCAGGAACACTGAAGCTTTCTTT.

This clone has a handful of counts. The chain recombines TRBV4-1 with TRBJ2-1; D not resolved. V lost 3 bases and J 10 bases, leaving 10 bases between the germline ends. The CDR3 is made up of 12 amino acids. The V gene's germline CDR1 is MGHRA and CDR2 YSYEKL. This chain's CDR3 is CASSHPLGEQFF. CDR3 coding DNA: TGCGCCAGCAGCCATCCTCTGGGGGAGCAGTTCTTC.

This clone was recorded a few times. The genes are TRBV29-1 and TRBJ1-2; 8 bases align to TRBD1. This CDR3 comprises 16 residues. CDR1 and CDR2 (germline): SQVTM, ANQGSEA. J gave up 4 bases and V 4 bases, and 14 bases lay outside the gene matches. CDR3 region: CSVVGTGGPGVYGYTF. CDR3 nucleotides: TGCAGCGTTGTAGGGACAGGAGGTCCCGGGGTCTATGGCTACACCTTC.

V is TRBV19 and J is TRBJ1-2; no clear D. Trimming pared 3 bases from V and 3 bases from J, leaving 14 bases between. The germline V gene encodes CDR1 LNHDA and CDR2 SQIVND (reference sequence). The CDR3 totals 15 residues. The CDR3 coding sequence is TGTGCCAGTAGTATTAGAACCCTCATGGACTATGGCTACACCTTC. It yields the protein CASSIRTLMDYGYTF.

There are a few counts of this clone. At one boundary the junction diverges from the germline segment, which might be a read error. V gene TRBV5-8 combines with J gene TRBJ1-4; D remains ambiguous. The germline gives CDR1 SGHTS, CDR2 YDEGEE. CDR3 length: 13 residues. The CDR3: CASSLSTTGIDAF. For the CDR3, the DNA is TGTGCCAGCAGCTTGTCAACTACCGGGATCGATGCTTTT.

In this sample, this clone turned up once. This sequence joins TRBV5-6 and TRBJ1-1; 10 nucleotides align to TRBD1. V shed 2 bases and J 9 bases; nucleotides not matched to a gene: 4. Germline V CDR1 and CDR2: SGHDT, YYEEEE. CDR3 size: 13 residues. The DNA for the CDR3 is TGTGCCAGCAGCTTAAGACAGGGGGCGAAAGCTTTCTTT. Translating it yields CASSLRQGAKAFF.

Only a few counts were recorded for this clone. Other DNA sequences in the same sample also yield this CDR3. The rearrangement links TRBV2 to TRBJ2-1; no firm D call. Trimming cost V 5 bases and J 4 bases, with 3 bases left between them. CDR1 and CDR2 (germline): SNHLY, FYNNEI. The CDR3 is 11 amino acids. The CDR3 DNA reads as TGTGCCAGCAGTCCTTACAATGAGCAGTTCTTC. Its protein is CASSPYNEQFF.

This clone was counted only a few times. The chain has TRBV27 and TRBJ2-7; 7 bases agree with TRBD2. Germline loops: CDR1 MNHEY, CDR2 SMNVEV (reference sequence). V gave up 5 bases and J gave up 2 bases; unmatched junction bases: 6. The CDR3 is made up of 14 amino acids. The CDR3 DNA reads TGTGCCAGCAGTCCCCCTGGGGGGGCCTACGAGCAGTACTTC. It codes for CASSPPGGAYEQYF.

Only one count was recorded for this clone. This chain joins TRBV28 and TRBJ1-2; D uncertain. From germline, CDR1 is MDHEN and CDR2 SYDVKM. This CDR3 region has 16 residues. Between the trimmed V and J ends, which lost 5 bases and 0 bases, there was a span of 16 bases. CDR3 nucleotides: TGTGCCAGCAGTCCCTCGGGCCTCTATACTAACTATGGCTACACCTTC. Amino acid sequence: CASSPSGLYTNYGYTF.

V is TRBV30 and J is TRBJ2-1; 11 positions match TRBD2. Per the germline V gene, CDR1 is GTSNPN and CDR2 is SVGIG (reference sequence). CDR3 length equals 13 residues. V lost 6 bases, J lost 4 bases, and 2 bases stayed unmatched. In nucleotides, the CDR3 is TGTGCCTGTACTAGCGGGGGTTACAATGAGCAGTTCTTC. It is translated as CACTSGGYNEQFF. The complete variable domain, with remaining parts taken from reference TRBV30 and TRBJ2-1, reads SQTIHQWPATLVQPVGSPLSLECTVEGTSNPNLYWYRQAAGRGLQLLFYSVGIGQISSEVPQNLSASRPQDRQFILSSKKLLLSDSGFYLCACTSGGYNEQFFGPGTRLTVL.

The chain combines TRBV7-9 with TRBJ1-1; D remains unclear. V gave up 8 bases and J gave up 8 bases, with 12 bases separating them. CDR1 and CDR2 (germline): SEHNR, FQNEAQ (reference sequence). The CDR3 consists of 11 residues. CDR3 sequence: CASREQSEAFF. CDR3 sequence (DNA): TGTGCCAGCCGGGAACAGAGCGAAGCTTTCTTT.

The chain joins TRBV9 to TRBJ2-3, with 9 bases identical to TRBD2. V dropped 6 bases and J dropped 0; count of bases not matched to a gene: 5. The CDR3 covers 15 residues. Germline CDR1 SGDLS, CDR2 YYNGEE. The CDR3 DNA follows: TGTGCCAGCAAGAGCGGGGGGACTAGCACAGATACGCAGTATTTT. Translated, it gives CASKSGGTSTDTQYF.

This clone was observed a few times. Written as DNA, the CDR3 is TGTGCCAGCAGTCAGGTCACGCCTATTAACACTGAAGCTTTCTTT. Its protein product is CASSQVTPINTEAFF. The genes are TRBV27 and TRBJ1-1, with no clear D. CDR3 length: 15 amino acids. The germline gives CDR1 MNHEY, CDR2 SMNVEV (reference sequence). Trimming removed 5 bases from V and 2 bases from J, with 15 bases in between.

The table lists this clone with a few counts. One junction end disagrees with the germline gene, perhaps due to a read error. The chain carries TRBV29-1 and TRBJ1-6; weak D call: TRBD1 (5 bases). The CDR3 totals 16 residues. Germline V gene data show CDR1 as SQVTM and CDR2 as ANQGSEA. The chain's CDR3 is CSVEENQGNYVRPLHF. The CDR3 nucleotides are TGCAGCGTGGAAGAAAATCAGGGAAACTACGTTCGGCCCCTCCACTTT. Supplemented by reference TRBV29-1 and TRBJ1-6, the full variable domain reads SAVISQKPSRDICQRGTSLTIQCQVDSQVTMMFWYRQQPGQSLTLIATANQGSEATYESGFVIDKFPISRPNLTFSTLTVSNMSPEDSSIYLCSVEENQGNYVRPLHFGNGTRLTVT.

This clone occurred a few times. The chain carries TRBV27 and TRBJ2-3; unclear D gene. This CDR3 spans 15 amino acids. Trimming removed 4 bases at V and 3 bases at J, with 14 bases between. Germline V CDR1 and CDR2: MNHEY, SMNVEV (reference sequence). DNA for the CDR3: TGTGCCAGCAGTTCTCGACGAGCCCGGACAGATACGCAGTATTTT. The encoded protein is CASSSRRARTDTQYF.

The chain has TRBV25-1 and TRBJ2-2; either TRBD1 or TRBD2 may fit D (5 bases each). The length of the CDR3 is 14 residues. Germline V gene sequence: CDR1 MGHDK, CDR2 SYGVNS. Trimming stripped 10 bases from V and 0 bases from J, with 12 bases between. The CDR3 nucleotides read TGTGCCACCGGGACGGAAACGAACACCGGGGAGCTGTTTTTT. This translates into CATGTETNTGELFF.

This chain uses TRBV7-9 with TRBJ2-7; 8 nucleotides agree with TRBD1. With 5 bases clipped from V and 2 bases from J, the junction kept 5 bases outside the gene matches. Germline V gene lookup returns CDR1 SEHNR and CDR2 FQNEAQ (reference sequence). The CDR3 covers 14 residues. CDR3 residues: CASSTGQGAYEQYF. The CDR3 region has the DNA TGTGCCAGCAGCACCGGACAGGGAGCCTACGAGCAGTACTTC. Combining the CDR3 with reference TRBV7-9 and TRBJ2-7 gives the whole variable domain DTGVSQNPRHKITKRGQNVTFRCDPISEHNRLYWYRQTLGQGPEFLTYFQNEAQLEKSRLLSDRFSAERPKGSFSTLEIQRTEQGDSAMYLCASSTGQGAYEQYFGPGTRLTVT.

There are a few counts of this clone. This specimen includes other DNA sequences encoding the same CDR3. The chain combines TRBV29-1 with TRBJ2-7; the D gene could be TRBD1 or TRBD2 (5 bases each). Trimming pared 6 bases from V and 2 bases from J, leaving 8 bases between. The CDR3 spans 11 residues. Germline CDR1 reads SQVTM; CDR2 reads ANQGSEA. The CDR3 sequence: CSVGETYEQYF. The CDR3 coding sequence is TGCAGCGTGGGGGAGACCTACGAGCAGTACTTC.

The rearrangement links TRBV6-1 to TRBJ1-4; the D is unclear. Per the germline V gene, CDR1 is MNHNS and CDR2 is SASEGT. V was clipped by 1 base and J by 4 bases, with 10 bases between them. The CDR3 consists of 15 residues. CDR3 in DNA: TGTGCCAGCAGTGAAGGAACCGCCGTTAATGAAAAACTGTTTTTT. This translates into CASSEGTAVNEKLFF.

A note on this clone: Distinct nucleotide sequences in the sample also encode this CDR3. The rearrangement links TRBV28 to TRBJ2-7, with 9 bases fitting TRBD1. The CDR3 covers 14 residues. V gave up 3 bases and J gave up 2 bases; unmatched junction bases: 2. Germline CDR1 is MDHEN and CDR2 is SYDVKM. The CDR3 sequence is CASSLGQGAYEQYF. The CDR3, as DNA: TGTGCCAGCAGTTTGGGACAGGGCGCCTACGAGCAGTACTTC.

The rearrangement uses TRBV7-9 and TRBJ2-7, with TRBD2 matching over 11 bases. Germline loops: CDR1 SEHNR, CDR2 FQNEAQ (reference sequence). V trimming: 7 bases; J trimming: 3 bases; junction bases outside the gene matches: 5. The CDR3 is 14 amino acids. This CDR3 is CASTLAGGSYEQYF. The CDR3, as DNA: TGTGCCAGCACGTTAGCGGGAGGGAGCTACGAGCAGTACTTC. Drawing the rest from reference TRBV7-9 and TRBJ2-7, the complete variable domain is DTGVSQNPRHKITKRGQNVTFRCDPISEHNRLYWYRQTLGQGPEFLTYFQNEAQLEKSRLLSDRFSAERPKGSFSTLEIQRTEQGDSAMYLCASTLAGGSYEQYFGPGTRLTVT.

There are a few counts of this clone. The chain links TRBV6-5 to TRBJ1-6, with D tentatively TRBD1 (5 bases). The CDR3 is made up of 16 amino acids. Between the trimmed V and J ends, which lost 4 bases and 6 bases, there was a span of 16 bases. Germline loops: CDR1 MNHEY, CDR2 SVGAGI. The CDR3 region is CASSFRGLATNSPLHF. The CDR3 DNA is TGTGCCAGCAGTTTTCGGGGGTTAGCTACTAATTCACCCCTCCACTTT.

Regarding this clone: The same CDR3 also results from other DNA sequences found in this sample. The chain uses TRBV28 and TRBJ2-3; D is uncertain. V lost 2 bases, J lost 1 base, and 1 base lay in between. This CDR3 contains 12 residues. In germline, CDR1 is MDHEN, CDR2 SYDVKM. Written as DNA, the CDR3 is TGTGCCAGCAGTTTAGGCACAGATACGCAGTATTTT. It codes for CASSLGTDTQYF.

The CDR3, as DNA: TGTGCCATCCTTGAAGGACAGACCGCGAACACCGGGGAGCTGTTTTTT. Encoded protein: CAILEGQTANTGELFF. The V and J genes are TRBV10-3 and TRBJ2-2; possible D gene TRBD1, 6 bases. Germline-derived CDR1 and CDR2 are ENHRY and SYGVKD. The CDR3 has 16 residues. The V end lost 8 bases, the J end lost 0 bases, and 16 bases lay between the germline ends.

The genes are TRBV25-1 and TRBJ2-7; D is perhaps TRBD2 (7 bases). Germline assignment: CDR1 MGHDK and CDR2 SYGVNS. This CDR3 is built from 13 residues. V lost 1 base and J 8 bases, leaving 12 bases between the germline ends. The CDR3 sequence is CASSELSGGQQYF. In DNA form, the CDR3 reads TGTGCCAGCAGTGAATTGTCGGGGGGCCAGCAGTACTTC.

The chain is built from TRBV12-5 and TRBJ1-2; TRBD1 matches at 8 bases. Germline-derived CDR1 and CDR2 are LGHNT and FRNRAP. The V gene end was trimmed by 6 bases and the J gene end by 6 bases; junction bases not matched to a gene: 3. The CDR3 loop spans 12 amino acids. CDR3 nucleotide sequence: TGTGCTAGTGGAGGACAGGGCGATGGCTACACCTTC. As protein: CASGGQGDGYTF.

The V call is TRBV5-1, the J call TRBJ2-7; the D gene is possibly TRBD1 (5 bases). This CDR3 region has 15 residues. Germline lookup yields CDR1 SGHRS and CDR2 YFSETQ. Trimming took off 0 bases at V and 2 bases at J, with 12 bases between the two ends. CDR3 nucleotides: TGCGCCAGCAGCTTGGGGGGCGGAAGAACCTACGAGCAGTACTTC. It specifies CASSLGGGRTYEQYF. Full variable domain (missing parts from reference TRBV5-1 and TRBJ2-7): KAGVTQTPRYLIKTRGQQVTLSCSPISGHRSVSWYQQTPGQGLQFLFEYFSETQRNKGNFPGRFSGRQFSNSRSEMNVSTLELGDSALYLCASSLGGGRTYEQYFGPGTRLTVT.

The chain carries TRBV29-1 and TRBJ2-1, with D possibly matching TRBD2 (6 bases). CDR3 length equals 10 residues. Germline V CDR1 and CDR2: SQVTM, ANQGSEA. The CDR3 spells CVGGDNEQFF. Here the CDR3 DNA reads TGCGTGGGAGGAGACAATGAGCAGTTCTTC.

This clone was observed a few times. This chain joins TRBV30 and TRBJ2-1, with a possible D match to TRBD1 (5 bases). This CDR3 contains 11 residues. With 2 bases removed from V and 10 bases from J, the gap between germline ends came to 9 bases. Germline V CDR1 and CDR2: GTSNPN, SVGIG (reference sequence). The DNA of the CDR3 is TGTGCCTGGAGTCTAGGACAAGAGCAGTTCTTC. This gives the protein CAWSLGQEQFF.

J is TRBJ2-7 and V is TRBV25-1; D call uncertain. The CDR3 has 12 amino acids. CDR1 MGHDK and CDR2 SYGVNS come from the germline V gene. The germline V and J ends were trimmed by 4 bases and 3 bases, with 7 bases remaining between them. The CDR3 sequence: CASSVAGYEQYF. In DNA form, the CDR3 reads TGTGCCAGCAGTGTGGCAGGCTACGAGCAGTACTTC.

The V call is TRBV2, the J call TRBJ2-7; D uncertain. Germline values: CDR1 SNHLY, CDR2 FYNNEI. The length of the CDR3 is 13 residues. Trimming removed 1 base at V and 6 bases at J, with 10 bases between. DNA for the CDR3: TGTGCCAGCAGTGAAGATAGTTGGAGCGAGCAGTACTTC. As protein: CASSEDSWSEQYF.